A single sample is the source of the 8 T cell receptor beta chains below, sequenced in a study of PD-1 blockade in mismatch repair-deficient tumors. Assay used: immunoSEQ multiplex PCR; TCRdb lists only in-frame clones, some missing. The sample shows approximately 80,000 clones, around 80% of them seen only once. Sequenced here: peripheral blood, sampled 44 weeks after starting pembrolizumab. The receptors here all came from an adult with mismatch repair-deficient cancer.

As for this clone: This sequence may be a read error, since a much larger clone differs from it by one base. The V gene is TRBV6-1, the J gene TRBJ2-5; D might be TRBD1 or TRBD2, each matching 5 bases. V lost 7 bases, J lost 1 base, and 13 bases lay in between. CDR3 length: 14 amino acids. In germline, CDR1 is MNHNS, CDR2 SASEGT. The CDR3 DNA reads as TGTGCCAGCACCCCCGGGGCACTCCAAGAGACCCAGTACTTC. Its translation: CASTPGALQETQYF.

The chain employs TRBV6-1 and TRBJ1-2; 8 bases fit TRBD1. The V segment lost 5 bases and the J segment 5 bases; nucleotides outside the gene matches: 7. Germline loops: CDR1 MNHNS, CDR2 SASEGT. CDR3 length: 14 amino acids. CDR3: CASSTRQGHYGYTF. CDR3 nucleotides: TGTGCCAGCAGTACCCGACAGGGGCATTATGGCTACACCTTC.

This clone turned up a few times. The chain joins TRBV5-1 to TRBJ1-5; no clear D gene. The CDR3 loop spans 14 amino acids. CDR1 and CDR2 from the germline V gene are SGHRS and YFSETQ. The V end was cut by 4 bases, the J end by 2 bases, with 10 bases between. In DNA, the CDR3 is TGCGCCAGCAGCCCGGATCGGGGCAATCAGCCCCAGCATTTT. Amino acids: CASSPDRGNQPQHF.

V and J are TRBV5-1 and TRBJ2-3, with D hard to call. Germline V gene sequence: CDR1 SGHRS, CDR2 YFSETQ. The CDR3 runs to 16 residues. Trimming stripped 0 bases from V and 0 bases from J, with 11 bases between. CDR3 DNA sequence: TGCGCCAGCAGCTTGGTGGTGGACCCTAGCACAGATACGCAGTATTTT. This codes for CASSLVVDPSTDTQYF.

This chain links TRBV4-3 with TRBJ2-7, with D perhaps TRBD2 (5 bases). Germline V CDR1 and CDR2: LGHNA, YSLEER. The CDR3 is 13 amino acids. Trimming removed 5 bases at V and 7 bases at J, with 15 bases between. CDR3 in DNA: TGCGCCAGCAGCTTAGAGCTGGGAGATGAGCAGTACTTC. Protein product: CASSLELGDEQYF.

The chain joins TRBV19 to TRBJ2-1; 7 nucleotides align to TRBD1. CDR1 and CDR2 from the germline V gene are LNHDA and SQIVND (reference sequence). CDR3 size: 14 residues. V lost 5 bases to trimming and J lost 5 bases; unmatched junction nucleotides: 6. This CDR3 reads CASSLQGIHNEQFF. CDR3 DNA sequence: TGTGCCAGTAGTTTACAGGGGATACACAATGAGCAGTTCTTC.

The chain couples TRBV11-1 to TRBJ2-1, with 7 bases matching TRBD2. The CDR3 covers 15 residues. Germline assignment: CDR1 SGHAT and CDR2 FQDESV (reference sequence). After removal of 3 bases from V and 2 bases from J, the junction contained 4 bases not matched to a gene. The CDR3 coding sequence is TGTGCCAGCAGCTTCCAAGCGGGACCCTACAATGAGCAGTTCTTC. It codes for CASSFQAGPYNEQFF.

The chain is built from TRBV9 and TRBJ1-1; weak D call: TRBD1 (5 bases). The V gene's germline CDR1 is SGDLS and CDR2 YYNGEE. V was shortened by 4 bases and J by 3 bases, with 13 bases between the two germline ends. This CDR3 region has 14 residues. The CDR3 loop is CASSLRMGDTEAFF. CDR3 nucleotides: TGTGCCAGCAGCCTCCGAATGGGGGACACTGAAGCTTTCTTT.